The 17 T cell receptor beta chains below were found in one sample sequenced in a study (dated by TCRdb to 2013 to 2016). Library creation used 5' RACE. The sequencer was an Illumina MiSeq. TCRdb itself trimmed the public reads at Q25 with fastp, ran MiXCR and retained productive beta chains. Every distinct CDR3 protein forms one entry, paired with its most common genes and DNA. Recorded for this sample are over 30,000 distinct CDR3 sequences; approximately 27% of them occurred a single time. About 3.9% of the sample lies in the top ten. The sample comprised naive CD4+ T cells sorted from a lymph node. The cell subset or site label of this sample denotes: naive CD4+ T cells, CD4+CD45RA+CD25-. These receptor sequences come from a female donor with breast cancer.

This clonotype has a handful of counts. V usage is TRBV20-1 and J usage is TRBJ2-2, with TRBD1 identical over 7 bases. Trimming cost V 5 bases and J 0 bases; bases outside gene matches: 9. CDR3 length equals 16 residues. Germline CDR1 is DFQATT and CDR2 is SNEGSKA (reference sequence). The CDR3 DNA sequence: TGCAGTGCTCGAGTAGACAGGGTCGCGAACACCGGGGAGCTGTTTTTT. Protein sequence: CSARVDRVANTGELFF.

This clonotype occurred many times. The chain couples TRBV12-3 or TRBV12-4 to TRBJ1-6; D is undetermined. The V and J ends lost 3 bases and 7 bases respectively, with 10 bases between them. The CDR3 spans 14 residues. CDR3 in DNA: TGTGCCAGCAGTTTGTTTAGTTTCAATTCACCCCTCCACTTT. As protein: CASSLFSFNSPLHF.

The chain employs TRBV28 and TRBJ1-2; 9 bases are a match to TRBD1. The V gene's germline CDR1 is MDHEN and CDR2 SYDVKM. The V segment lost 6 bases and the J segment 4 bases; nucleotides outside the gene matches: 9. This CDR3 contains 15 residues. The CDR3 DNA is TGTGCCAGCAGCTGGGCAAACAGGGGGCGCTATGGCTACACCTTC. Amino acids: CASSWANRGRYGYTF.

This clonotype was detected a few times. This rearrangement joins TRBV6-5 to TRBJ2-7; 14 nucleotides line up with TRBD2. Germline V gives CDR1 MNHEY, CDR2 SVGAGI. V shed 7 bases and J 1 base; nucleotides not matched to a gene: 15. This CDR3 is built from 19 residues. CDR3 DNA sequence: TGTGCCAGCACTAAGGGGCGACTAGCGGGAGGGCCTGGGTCCTACGAGCAGTACTTC. Its protein is CASTKGRLAGGPGSYEQYF.

This clonotype was found a few times. As DNA, the CDR3 is TGTGCCAGCAGCTCACACGACCAAAATGAAAAACTGTTTTTT. This gives the protein CASSSHDQNEKLFF. The gene calls are TRBV7-9 and TRBJ1-4; D unclear. This CDR3 region has 14 residues. CDR1 is SEHNR, CDR2 FQNEAQ, per germline (reference sequence). V was cut by 4 bases and J by 5 bases, with 11 bases left in between.

A few counts support this clonotype. The chain uses TRBV20-1 and TRBJ2-7; no firm D call. CDR1 is DFQATT, CDR2 SNEGSKA, per germline (reference sequence). The CDR3 spans 13 residues. Trimming took 4 bases from V and 3 from J, leaving 13 bases between them. The CDR3 nucleotides are TGCAGTGCTATTAGGCCCAATTACTACGAGCAGTACTTC. As protein: CSAIRPNYYEQYF.

The chain uses TRBV20-1 and TRBJ2-7; 7 positions agree with TRBD2. The CDR3 consists of 13 residues. Germline V gene data show CDR1 as DFQATT and CDR2 as SNEGSKA (reference sequence). The CDR3 sequence is CRATRTSSYEQYF. CDR3 sequence (DNA): TGCAGGGCCACACGGACTAGCTCCTACGAGCAGTACTTC.

The chain is built from TRBV27 and TRBJ1-3, with D unclear. This CDR3 has 13 residues. Deletions cut 6 bases from V and 0 bases from J, with 6 bases between. Germline V gene lookup returns CDR1 MNHEY and CDR2 SMNVEV (reference sequence). In DNA form, the CDR3 reads TGTGCCAGCAGCGGTGACTCTGGAAACACCATATATTTT. As protein: CASSGDSGNTIYF.

This clonotype was counted between two and nine times. This chain links TRBV4-2 with TRBJ2-7; D gene uncertain. The CDR3 totals 14 residues. Germline V CDR1 and CDR2: LGHNA, YNFKEQ. Trimming stripped 0 bases from V and 2 bases from J, with 8 bases between. CDR3: CASSQEGGPYEQYF. The DNA of the CDR3 is TGTGCCAGCAGCCAAGAAGGCGGACCCTACGAGCAGTACTTC.

This clonotype occurred a few times. The chain uses TRBV21-1 and TRBJ2-2; the D call in the table, TRBD1, was not verified against the DNA. TRBV21-1 counts as a pseudogene. The CDR3 covers 16 residues. CDR3 amino acids: CASSVLPGQGAGELFF. The CDR3 DNA follows: TGTGCCAGCAGCGTATTACCGGGACAGGGGGCCGGGGAGCTGTTTTTT.

Concerning this clonotype: The junction and the germline gene differ at one end; a read error may be behind it. The rearrangement joins TRBV5-1 to TRBJ2-2; 10 bases map to TRBD2. Germline V gene data show CDR1 as SGHRS and CDR2 as YFSETQ. The CDR3 is 15 residues long. The CDR3, as DNA: TGTGCCAGCAGGACTAGCGGAGTGAACACCGGGGAGCTGTTTTTT. It is translated as CASRTSGVNTGELFF.

This clonotype was seen only a few times. This chain joins TRBV24-1 and TRBJ2-5, with D unclear. Germline loops: CDR1 KGHDR, CDR2 SFDVKD. V was clipped by 3 bases and J by 5 bases, with 18 bases between them. The CDR3 contains 16 residues. DNA of the CDR3: TGTGCCACCAGTGATGCGGCGCGCACGATGTGGGAGACCCAGTACTTC. This codes for CATSDAARTMWETQYF.

This clonotype is medium-sized in the sample. The chain joins TRBV6-5 to TRBJ1-2, with D possibly matching TRBD1 (6 bases). Germline-derived CDR1 and CDR2 are MNHEY and SVGAGI. The CDR3 consists of 15 residues. Trimming cost V 1 base and J 4 bases, with 13 bases left between them. CDR3 region: CASSYWGGGSYGYTF. The DNA of the CDR3 is TGTGCCAGCAGTTACTGGGGCGGGGGCAGCTATGGCTACACCTTC.

This clonotype was counted at least ten times. The rearrangement uses TRBV9 and TRBJ2-1, with 10 bases aligning to TRBD2. The CDR3 covers 16 residues. The germline V gene encodes CDR1 SGDLS and CDR2 YYNGEE. V lost 0 bases and J lost 8; bases outside the gene matches: 8. CDR3 nucleotide sequence: TGTGCCAGCAGCGTAGTCAGCGGGAGGGCCACGGATGAGCAGTTCTTC. Translating gives CASSVVSGRATDEQFF.

Details on this clonotype: An end of the junction differs from the germline gene, which may be a read error. The V and J genes are TRBV12-3 or TRBV12-4 and TRBJ2-4, with 7 bases aligning to TRBD2. The CDR3 has 15 residues. Here the CDR3 reads CAGSTGLKVKNIQYF. The CDR3 DNA reads TGTGCCGGCAGTACGGGACTAAAGGTCAAAAACATTCAGTACTTC.

The table lists this clonotype with a few counts. The V and J genes are TRBV5-4 and TRBJ2-2, with D possibly being TRBD1 (5 bases). CDR3 length equals 16 residues. Trimming cost V 0 bases and J 6 bases, with 15 bases left between them. The germline V gene encodes CDR1 SGHNT and CDR2 YYREEE (reference sequence). CDR3 residues: CASSLAAGPRPGELFF. CDR3 DNA sequence: TGTGCCAGCAGCTTGGCCGCAGGGCCCAGACCCGGGGAGCTGTTTTTT.

This clonotype was recorded at least ten times. V usage is TRBV6-5 and J usage is TRBJ2-1, with 9 positions matching TRBD1. The CDR3 consists of 13 residues. The V gene's germline CDR1 is MNHEY and CDR2 SVGAGI. The V gene end was trimmed by 6 bases and the J gene end by 7 bases; junction bases not matched to a gene: 4. The CDR3 sequence is CASSFDRGNEQFF. The CDR3 region has the DNA TGTGCCAGCAGCTTCGACAGGGGGAATGAGCAGTTCTTC.